This TCR beta chain was sequenced for a study of T cell responses to AZD1222 COVID-19 vaccine. Assay: immunoSEQ multiplex PCR; the TCRdb copy retains only in-frame clones and omits some. The profile shows 150,000 to 180,000 clones, around nine tenths of them singletons. Overall study findings and caveats: Only a handful of AZD1222 recipients tested seropositive at baseline. Scientists sampled the repertoires only once the peak T cell response had passed. Donor demographics were predominantly white British with a female majority; clonal diversity may be underestimated.

This clone was observed a few times. Its antigen is as yet unknown. Second-dose intervals of approximately 4 or approximately 12 weeks were pooled. The CDR3 runs to 13 residues. Trimming left V 3 bases short and J 8 bases short, with 13 bases between. From germline, CDR1 is KGHSH and CDR2 LQKENI. The source was peripheral blood, collected 28 days after the second AZD1222 dose. The TCR comes from an adult who received the AZD1222 COVID-19 vaccine. This chain joins TRBV18 and TRBJ1-2; D is ambiguous. In DNA form, the CDR3 reads TGTGCCAGCTCACCGTCACAGCCGACGGGCTACACCTTC. Translating it yields CASSPSQPTGYTF.